This T cell receptor beta chain emerged from a study of cytomegalovirus exposure and HLA in healthy donors (dated by TCRdb to 2017 to 2019). As for the study more broadly: A later analysis indicated that the roughly 120 validation repertoires were generated on the platform also employed for the approximately 670 repertoires of the first cohort. The study aimed to test whether signatures of past pathogen exposure could be identified by cataloging public T cell receptors. In addition to the first cohort of 650 to 750 subjects, a separate validation cohort of approximately 120 different subjects was used. The study combined high-throughput TCR immunosequencing, statistical association of individual TCRs with disease status, and machine learning to predict cytomegalovirus infection status. Overall study results and their limits: The classifier was reported to diagnose cytomegalovirus status with high specificity and sensitivity in both the original cohort and the validation cohort. Most TCR sequences were observed very rarely across donors, whereas some public TCRs were present in many individuals. A later analysis found that TCRs clustered in the first cohort also tended to co-occur in the roughly 120 validation repertoires, with 94% of cluster scores above 0. The authors suggested that the approach could potentially be generalized to other disease states and immunological phenotypes. All 120 or so repertoires were used to score co-occurrence in the validation cohort in a later analysis, because that analysis had no HLA typing for the cohort. In vitro tests confirmed that a few of the cytomegalovirus-associated TCR beta chains recognize cytomegalovirus antigens. The study gave a list of 150 to 200 TCR beta chains associated with cytomegalovirus.

In the germline V gene, CDR1 corresponds to SGDLS and CDR2 to YYNGEE. The CDR3 holds 14 amino acids from the cysteine to the phenylalanine. The retained sequence is limited to the CDR3, 42 bases, with the frame set at the first base. Clipping removes 3 bases from V and 5 bases from J, with 5 as the unmatched junction base count. The donors were included in the validation cohort of around 120 subjects, a group kept apart from the roughly 670-subject first cohort. The library was obtained by the immunoSEQ multiplex PCR assay. The paper's data handling went like this. A statistical classification framework was built for diagnosing cytomegalovirus status from the catalog of TCR beta chain sequences. In its TCRdb copy, this immuneACCESS table keeps in-frame sequences only and misses some clones. Where compared with another copy, unresolved V genes explain less than half of these, and the others have no known cause. V, J and clone size derive from that table, while D and trimming were established from the DNA sequence. This sample has approximately 220,000 clones in its table, and approximately 88% of those were observed once. Roughly an eighth of the sample belongs to the ten largest clones.

Remarks on this clone: Its recognized antigen is unknown. No base-level quality is on record; no much larger clone is a single base apart.

This receptor chain uses TRBV9 and TRBJ1-5, with TRBD1 identical over 7 junction bases. The material sequenced was PBMCs. The receptor was derived from a woman in her 30s in good health and CMV-seropositive. The CDR3 loop reads CASSETGNYQPQHF. The bases are TGTGCCAGCAGCGAGACAGGGAATTATCAGCCCCAGCATTTT. Supplemented by the reference TRBV9 and TRBJ1-5 proteins around the CDR3, the complete variable domain is DSGVTQTPKHLITATGQRVTLRCSPRSGDLSVYWYQQSLDQGLQFLIQYYNGEERAKGNILERFSAQQFPDLHSELNLSSLELGDSALYFCASSETGNYQPQHFGDGTRLSIL.